The entry below gives a single T cell receptor (beta chain) sequence along with its context. The V and J ends lost 0 bases and 4 bases respectively, with 6 bases between them. Germline V gene lookup returns CDR1 LGHNA and CDR2 YSLEER. The CDR3 length is 13 residues. The sample is drawn from a study of OX40 agonist ivuxolimab in advanced cancers. Libraries were prepared by immunoSEQ multiplex PCR; TCRdb keeps only in-frame clonotypes and omits some of them. The data show roughly 55,000 clones, with about 86% seen just once and 12% held by the top ten. This material consisted of CD4+ or CD8+ T cells sorted from blood, taken in a trial of the OX40 agonist ivuxolimab. The V and J genes are TRBV4-3 and TRBJ1-2; D call uncertain. This TCR derives from an adult with an advanced solid tumor such as melanoma, head and neck, liver or kidney cancer. CDR3 in amino acids: CASSQDAGYGYTF. In DNA, the CDR3 is TGCGCCAGCAGCCAAGATGCAGGCTATGGCTACACCTTC.